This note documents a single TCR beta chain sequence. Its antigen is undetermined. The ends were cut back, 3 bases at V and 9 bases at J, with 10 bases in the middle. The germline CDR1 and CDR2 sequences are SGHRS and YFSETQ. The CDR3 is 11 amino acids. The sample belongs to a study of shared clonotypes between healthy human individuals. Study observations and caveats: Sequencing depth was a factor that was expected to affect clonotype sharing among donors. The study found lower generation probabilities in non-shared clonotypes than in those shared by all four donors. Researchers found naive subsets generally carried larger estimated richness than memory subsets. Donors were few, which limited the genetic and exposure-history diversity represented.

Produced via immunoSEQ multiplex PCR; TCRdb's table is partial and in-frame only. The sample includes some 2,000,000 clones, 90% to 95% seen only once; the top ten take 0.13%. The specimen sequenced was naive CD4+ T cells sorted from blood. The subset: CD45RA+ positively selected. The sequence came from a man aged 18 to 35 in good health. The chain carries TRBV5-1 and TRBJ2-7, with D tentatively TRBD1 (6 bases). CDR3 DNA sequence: TGCGCCAGCAGCTCCACAGGGCGGCAGTACTTC. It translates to CASSSTGRQYF. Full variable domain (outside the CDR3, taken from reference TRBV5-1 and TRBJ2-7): KAGVTQTPRYLIKTRGQQVTLSCSPISGHRSVSWYQQTPGQGLQFLFEYFSETQRNKGNFPGRFSGRQFSNSRSEMNVSTLELGDSALYLCASSSTGRQYFGPGTRLTVT.